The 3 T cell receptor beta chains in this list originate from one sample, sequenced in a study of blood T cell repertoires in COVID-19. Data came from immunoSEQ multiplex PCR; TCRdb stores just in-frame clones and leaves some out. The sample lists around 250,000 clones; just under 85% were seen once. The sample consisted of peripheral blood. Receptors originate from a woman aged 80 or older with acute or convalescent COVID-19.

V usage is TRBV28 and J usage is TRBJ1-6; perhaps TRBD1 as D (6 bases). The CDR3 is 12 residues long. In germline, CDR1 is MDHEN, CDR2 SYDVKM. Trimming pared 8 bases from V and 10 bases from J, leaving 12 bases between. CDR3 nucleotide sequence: TGTGCCAGCGAGGGGGTGGGCTCACCCCTCCACTTT. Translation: CASEGVGSPLHF.

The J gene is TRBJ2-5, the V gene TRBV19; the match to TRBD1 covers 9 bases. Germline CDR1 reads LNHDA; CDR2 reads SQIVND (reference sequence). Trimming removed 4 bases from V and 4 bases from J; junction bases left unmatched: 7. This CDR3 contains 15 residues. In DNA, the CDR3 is TGTGCCAGTAGTAAGGAAACAGGGGGCGTAGAGACCCAGTACTTC. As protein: CASSKETGGVETQYF.

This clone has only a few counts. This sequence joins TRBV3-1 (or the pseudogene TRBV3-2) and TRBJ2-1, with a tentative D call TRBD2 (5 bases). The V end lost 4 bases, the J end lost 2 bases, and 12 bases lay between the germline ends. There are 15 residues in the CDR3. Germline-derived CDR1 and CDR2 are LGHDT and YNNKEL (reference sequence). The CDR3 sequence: CASSLFPTTYNEQFF. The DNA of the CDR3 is TGTGCCAGCAGCCTCTTTCCGACTACCTACAATGAGCAGTTCTTC.